Following are 32 T cell receptor beta chains from one sample sequenced in a study of cytomegalovirus exposure and HLA in healthy donors. The PCR had 60 Vbeta and 13 Jbeta primers. Sequencing used immunoSEQ multiplex PCR; TCRdb keeps in-frame clones, though not all of them. The sample shows some 180,000 clones, under 80% of them seen only once. The sequencing sample was made of PBMCs. All receptors derive from a woman in her twenties or thirties in good health and CMV-seropositive.

This sequence joins TRBV29-1 and TRBJ2-1; TRBD2 matches at 15 bases. Unmatched junction bases numbered 11, after V lost 6 bases and J lost 5 bases. The germline CDR1 and CDR2 sequences are SQVTM and ANQGSEA. The CDR3 is 17 residues long. The CDR3: CSVSILWTSGGDNEQFF. The CDR3, as DNA: TGCAGCGTCTCGATACTTTGGACTAGCGGGGGGGACAATGAGCAGTTCTTC.

The chain recombines TRBV7-2 with TRBJ2-5; TRBD2 agrees at 16 bases. The CDR3 runs to 19 residues. The V and J ends lost 5 bases and 4 bases, in that order; junction bases with no gene match: 13. The germline gives CDR1 SGHTA, CDR2 FQGNSA. CDR3 sequence reads: CASSGFAAGLAGGTETQYF. The CDR3 region has the DNA TGTGCCAGCAGCGGTTTTGCCGCGGGACTAGCGGGGGGGACAGAGACCCAGTACTTC.

The chain is built from TRBV4-2 and TRBJ2-3, with TRBD2 matching over 11 bases. The CDR3 length is 21 residues. V was pared by 4 bases and J by 0 bases, with 18 bases of the junction left unmatched. CDR1 and CDR2 from the germline V gene are LGHNA and YNFKEQ. CDR3 in amino acids: CASSRGVGLAGGLSSTDTQYF. CDR3 in DNA: TGTGCCAGCAGCCGGGGAGTGGGTCTAGCGGGGGGCTTATCTAGCACAGATACGCAGTATTTT.

The rearrangement uses TRBV4-2 and TRBJ1-3; no definite D call. The V gene's germline CDR1 is LGHNA and CDR2 YNFKEQ. The V and J ends lost 0 bases and 0 bases respectively, with 3 bases between them. This CDR3 has 14 residues. The CDR3: CASSQDLSGNTIYF. The CDR3 region has the DNA TGTGCCAGCAGCCAAGACCTCTCTGGAAACACCATATATTTT.

This clone was picked up a small number of times. In nucleotides, the CDR3 is TGTGCCAGTAGTCGACAGCGCACCACCAATGAGCAGTTCTTC. Translation gives CASSRQRTTNEQFF. The rearrangement uses TRBV19 and TRBJ2-1, with a weak D call TRBD1 (5 bases). The V gene lost 5 bases and the J gene lost 6 bases, with 14 bases spanning the gap. Per germline, CDR1 LNHDA and CDR2 SQIVND (reference sequence). The CDR3 totals 14 residues.

The chain combines TRBV10-3 with TRBJ2-3; D remains unclear. There are 12 residues in the CDR3. The germline V gene encodes CDR1 ENHRY and CDR2 SYGVKD. The V and J ends lost 2 bases and 6 bases respectively, with 6 bases between them. CDR3 region: CAISESEDTQYF. As DNA, the CDR3 is TGTGCCATCAGTGAGAGTGAGGATACGCAGTATTTT.

The chain joins TRBV11-2 to TRBJ1-4, with D perhaps TRBD1 (6 bases). The CDR3 loop spans 16 amino acids. The germline gives CDR1 SGHAT, CDR2 FQNNGV. V was cut by 5 bases and J by 0 bases, with 13 bases left in between. CDR3 nucleotides: TGTGCCAGCAGCCCTTCCCCAGGGGCAACTAATGAAAAACTGTTTTTT. Amino acids: CASSPSPGATNEKLFF.

The chain links TRBV18 to TRBJ2-5; TRBD1 is a possible D gene (6 bases). The CDR3 length is 16 residues. V shed 4 bases and J shed 4 bases, with 19 bases lying between them. Germline V gene data show CDR1 as KGHSH and CDR2 as LQKENI. The CDR3 region is CASSRSTRGVRETQYF. CDR3 DNA: TGTGCCAGCTCACGTTCGACCAGGGGAGTACGAGAGACCCAGTACTTC.

The chain couples TRBV9 to TRBJ2-3; possible D gene TRBD1, 6 bases. This CDR3 region has 14 residues. Germline V gene lookup returns CDR1 SGDLS and CDR2 YYNGEE. V was trimmed by 2 bases and J by 5 bases, leaving 12 bases between them. The CDR3 DNA follows: TGTGCCAGCAGCGTTGGGGGCCGCGTAGATACGCAGTATTTT. Translation gives CASSVGGRVDTQYF.

This chain joins TRBV7-8 and TRBJ2-7, with 7 bases matching TRBD2. The CDR3 runs to 15 residues. Germline V gene data show CDR1 as SGHVS and CDR2 as FQNEAQ. The V segment lost 5 bases and the J segment 1 base; nucleotides outside the gene matches: 8. DNA of the CDR3: TGTGCCAGCAGCGGGCGGGGGACCGAGTCCTACGAGCAGTACTTC. This translates into CASSGRGTESYEQYF.

This chain connects TRBV19 to TRBJ1-3; TRBD1 is a possible D gene (6 bases). The V and J ends lost 10 bases and 0 bases respectively, with 10 bases between them. Germline V lookup: CDR1 LNHDA, CDR2 SQIVND (reference sequence). The CDR3 is made up of 13 amino acids. CDR3 DNA: TGTGCCATTTCGGACAGCTCTGGAAACACCATATATTTT. It encodes CAISDSSGNTIYF.

The chain combines TRBV11-2 with TRBJ2-2; D might be TRBD1 (5 bases). Germline V gives CDR1 SGHAT, CDR2 FQNNGV. This CDR3 has 14 residues. V lost 5 bases and J 5 bases, leaving 12 bases between the germline ends. The CDR3 nucleotides are TGTGCCAGCAGCACGAGCAGGGTAACCGGGGAGCTGTTTTTT. Its translation is CASSTSRVTGELFF.

The chain employs TRBV28 and TRBJ1-2; D remains unclear. The CDR3 loop spans 12 amino acids. Between the trimmed V and J ends, which lost 3 bases and 3 bases, there was a span of 5 bases. The V gene's germline CDR1 is MDHEN and CDR2 SYDVKM. CDR3 nucleotide sequence: TGTGCCAGCAGTTTGGAGCACTATGGCTACACCTTC. Its translation: CASSLEHYGYTF.

V and J are TRBV27 and TRBJ1-6; D is undetermined. Germline CDR1 MNHEY, CDR2 SMNVEV (reference sequence). Trimming stripped 8 bases from V and 0 bases from J, with 14 bases between. This CDR3 is built from 16 residues. Here the CDR3 reads CASAPSWSSYNSPLHF. The CDR3 DNA follows: TGTGCCAGCGCCCCCTCGTGGAGCTCCTATAATTCACCCCTCCACTTT.

The chain has TRBV4-2 and TRBJ1-4; D might be TRBD1 (6 bases). V shed 0 bases and J shed 7 bases, with 15 bases lying between them. The germline CDR1 and CDR2 sequences are LGHNA and YNFKEQ. CDR3 length equals 16 residues. DNA for the CDR3: TGTGCCAGCAGCCAAGACGAGGGCAGGGGACGTGAAAAACTGTTTTTT. This encodes CASSQDEGRGREKLFF.

The rearrangement links TRBV2 to TRBJ1-5; D is undetermined. V shed 2 bases and J shed 6 bases, with 11 bases lying between them. The germline CDR1 and CDR2 sequences are SNHLY and FYNNEI. This CDR3 comprises 14 residues. The CDR3 loop reads CASSENAGGQPQHF. CDR3 bases: TGTGCCAGCAGTGAAAACGCGGGAGGTCAGCCCCAGCATTTT.

CDR3 nucleotide sequence: TGTGCCAGCAGGCCTAACAGAGGGGAGGGGAACTATGGCTACACCTTC. Amino acid sequence: CASRPNRGEGNYGYTF. The J gene is TRBJ1-2, the V gene TRBV2; tentatively, D is TRBD1 (5 bases). The CDR3 runs to 16 residues. V dropped 6 bases and J dropped 2 bases, with 19 bases sitting between them. Germline V gene data show CDR1 as SNHLY and CDR2 as FYNNEI.

The chain joins TRBV9 to TRBJ1-2, with TRBD1 matching over 12 bases. The CDR3 spans 15 residues. Looked up from germline, CDR1 is SGDLS and CDR2 is YYNGEE. J was trimmed by 3 bases and V by 4 bases; bases with no gene match: 4. CDR3 nucleotides: TGTGCCAGCAGCCGGGACAGGGGGCTTGACTATGGCTACACCTTC. Amino acids: CASSRDRGLDYGYTF.

The chain links TRBV18 to TRBJ1-5; no clear D. Germline V lookup: CDR1 KGHSH, CDR2 LQKENI. The CDR3 length is 14 residues. V lost 2 bases to trimming and J lost 0 bases, with 5 bases between them. DNA for the CDR3: TGTGCCAGCTCACCATCAAATAGCAATCAGCCCCAGCATTTT. Translating gives CASSPSNSNQPQHF.

This clone was observed a handful of times. The rearrangement uses TRBV2 and TRBJ1-5; D gene uncertain. The CDR3 has 18 amino acids. V was cut by 7 bases and J by 1 base, with 23 bases left in between. CDR1 and CDR2 (germline): SNHLY, FYNNEI. The CDR3 bases are TGTGCCAGCATCCCATTTGGGCCCCCTTTGATGAGCAATCAGCCCCAGCATTTT. It translates to CASIPFGPPLMSNQPQHF.

The chain employs TRBV5-1 and TRBJ2-5; D call uncertain. Germline V CDR1 and CDR2: SGHRS, YFSETQ. This CDR3 is built from 12 residues. Trimming cost V 0 bases and J 5 bases, with 5 bases left between them. The CDR3 protein is CASSLDAETQYF. CDR3 DNA: TGCGCCAGCAGCTTGGATGCGGAGACCCAGTACTTC.

This clone came up once. CDR3 DNA sequence: TGTGCCAGCAGCGTAACGCCAGGGATCGAAAAACTGTTTTTT. This encodes CASSVTPGIEKLFF. V is TRBV5-5 and J is TRBJ1-4, with D possibly being TRBD1 (5 bases). Trimming took off 4 bases at V and 8 bases at J, with 15 bases between the two ends. The CDR3 runs 14 residues. Germline loops: CDR1 SGHKS, CDR2 YYEKEE (reference sequence).

The rearrangement uses TRBV18 and TRBJ2-3; 12 bases are a match to TRBD2. Germline V lookup: CDR1 KGHSH, CDR2 LQKENI. V lost 3 bases, J lost 3 bases, and 4 bases stayed unmatched. The CDR3 is 16 amino acids. The DNA for the CDR3 is TGTGCCAGCTCACCCACACTAGCGGGGGGTACAGATACGCAGTATTTT. Its protein product is CASSPTLAGGTDTQYF.

V and J are TRBV30 and TRBJ1-6, with D maybe TRBD1 (5 bases). V was clipped by 2 bases and J by 11 bases, with 19 bases between them. The CDR3 has 15 amino acids. The V gene's germline CDR1 is GTSNPN and CDR2 SVGIG (reference sequence). CDR3 amino acids: CAWSTTAGRTAPLHF. DNA for the CDR3: TGTGCCTGGAGTACCACGGCAGGGAGGACGGCACCCCTCCACTTT.

This rearrangement joins TRBV5-8 to TRBJ1-1; unclear D gene. CDR1 SGHTS and CDR2 YDEGEE come from the germline V gene. The germline V and J ends were trimmed by 6 bases and 5 bases, with 20 bases remaining between them. This CDR3 contains 15 residues. The CDR3 is CASTVGWEVKTEAFF. In nucleotides, the CDR3 is TGTGCCAGCACGGTTGGATGGGAGGTAAAGACTGAAGCTTTCTTT.

This clone has only a few counts. The chain carries TRBV4-3 and TRBJ2-5; 9 nucleotides align to TRBD1. Germline assignment: CDR1 LGHNA and CDR2 YSLEER. The V gene end was trimmed by 5 bases and the J gene end by 2 bases; junction bases not matched to a gene: 6. The length of the CDR3 is 15 residues. CDR3 amino acids: CASSSRDRDQETQYF. The CDR3 bases are TGCGCCAGCAGCTCGAGGGACAGGGATCAAGAGACCCAGTACTTC.

This sequence joins TRBV13 and TRBJ1-1; D not resolved. The V end was cut by 5 bases, the J end by 0 bases, with 13 bases between. The CDR3 consists of 15 residues. In germline, CDR1 is PRHDT, CDR2 FYEKMQ (reference sequence). CDR3 bases: TGTGCCAGCAGCCCCAGCGGGGAAGTGAACACTGAAGCTTTCTTT. This sequence encodes CASSPSGEVNTEAFF.

This chain links TRBV30 with TRBJ2-3; 12 nucleotides align to TRBD2. J gave up 1 base and V 4 bases, and 3 bases lay outside the gene matches. Germline V gene sequence: CDR1 GTSNPN, CDR2 SVGIG (reference sequence). The CDR3 consists of 15 residues. In DNA, the CDR3 is TGTGCCTGGACTCGACTAGCGGGGGGCACAGATACGCAGTATTTT. Encoded protein: CAWTRLAGGTDTQYF.

Written as DNA, the CDR3 is TGTGCCAGCAGTTGGGGGAGGGCCCGCGAGCAGTACTTC. Protein product: CASSWGRAREQYF. This chain connects TRBV27 to TRBJ2-7; 7 nucleotides agree with TRBD2. CDR3 length equals 13 residues. Germline trimming cut 4 bases from V and 6 bases from J; bases unmatched to any gene: 6. CDR1 and CDR2 from the germline V gene are MNHEY and SMNVEV (reference sequence).

The chain recombines TRBV5-1 with TRBJ2-1; 9 bases fit TRBD2. V gave up 1 base and J gave up 7 bases; unmatched junction bases: 9. The CDR3 loop spans 16 amino acids. Germline CDR1 is SGHRS and CDR2 is YFSETQ. CDR3 sequence reads: CASSLNRGGAVNEQFF. CDR3 DNA sequence: TGCGCCAGCAGCTTGAACCGCGGGGGGGCCGTAAATGAGCAGTTCTTC.

The chain links TRBV5-4 to TRBJ2-5; TRBD1 matches at 10 bases. The CDR3 spans 15 residues. The germline CDR1 and CDR2 sequences are SGHNT and YYREEE (reference sequence). The V and J ends lost 4 bases and 5 bases, in that order; junction bases with no gene match: 8. The chain's CDR3 is CASSRDRGFEETQYF. In DNA form, the CDR3 reads TGTGCCAGCAGCAGGGACAGGGGATTTGAGGAGACCCAGTACTTC.

This clone has a handful of counts. V usage is TRBV5-5 and J usage is TRBJ2-7, with unresolved D. The CDR3 covers 12 residues. V lost 3 bases, J lost 0 bases, and 4 bases lay in between. CDR1 and CDR2 (germline): SGHKS, YYEKEE (reference sequence). The DNA of the CDR3 is TGTGCCAGCAGCTCCAGCTCCTACGAGCAGTACTTC. This codes for CASSSSSYEQYF.